This T cell receptor (beta chain) was captured by sequencing in a study of blood T cell repertoires in COVID-19. The overall study: Material from acute and convalescent COVID-19 was sourced from the United States, Italy and Spain. Sources were T cells, B-cell-depleted T cells, or PBMCs; the material itself was cDNA or gDNA.

Trimming pared 4 bases from V and 3 bases from J, leaving 12 bases between. The CDR3 covers 15 residues. Germline loops: CDR1 LNHNV, CDR2 YYDKDF (reference sequence). In the source study's methods: Scientists estimated how many nucleated cells there were by amplifying reference gene primers. Using immunoSEQ multiplex PCR, the repertoire was profiled, and TCRdb retains in-frame clones only, with some absent. That table gives V, J and clone size, and the DNA gave D and trimming. The repertoire consists of around 16,000 clones, with about 88% occurring once and the leading ten covering roughly 13%. This clonotype originated in a human donor in a cohort sampled during active COVID-19. The sample was peripheral blood. The chain joins TRBV15 to TRBJ2-2; D possibly corresponds to TRBD1 (5 bases). The CDR3 reads CATSTDSYHTGELFF. CDR3 DNA sequence: TGTGCCACCAGCACCGACAGTTATCACACCGGGGAGCTGTTTTTT.